The entry below gives a single T cell receptor (beta chain) sequence along with its context. What it binds is not known. TCRdb's table, derived via immunoSEQ multiplex PCR, lists solely in-frame clones and lacks some. The profile shows 31,000 or so clones, approximately 88% of them singletons. CDR3 length: 18 residues. In germline, CDR1 is SGHTA, CDR2 FQGTGA. Trimming stripped 5 bases from V and 5 bases from J, with 24 bases between. The data originate from a study of T cells in localized non-small cell lung cancer. Whole-study results and caveats: In adjacent lung, a median roughly 62 of the top 100 tumor clones were found. The study sequenced only one region of the tumor. As a result, intratumor heterogeneity could not be excluded and remains possible. Higher blood T cell density went with longer overall survival. Uninvolved adjacent lung showed peak T cell clonality, exceeding tumor.

The source is a woman aged 35-75 years with stage III lung adenocarcinoma. The sequenced sample was peripheral blood mononuclear cells, obtained before any cancer treatment. The rearrangement uses TRBV7-3 and TRBJ2-2, with D perhaps matching TRBD2 (6 bases). The CDR3 reads CASSTKLTGGRLTGELFF. The CDR3 DNA reads TGTGCCAGCAGCACCAAATTGACCGGAGGGCGGTTAACCGGGGAGCTGTTTTTT.